This TCR beta chain is drawn from a study of blood T cell repertoires in COVID-19. Whole-study context: Samples of COVID-19 (acute and convalescent) were obtained from the United States, Italy and Spain. From T cells, B-cell-depleted T cells, or PBMCs came the material, which was cDNA or gDNA.

Germline loops: CDR1 MNHEY, CDR2 SVGAGI. The V gene lost 4 bases and the J gene lost 7 bases, with 19 bases spanning the gap. This CDR3 is 15 amino acids long. This clone was observed a single time. Only in-frame clones appear in the TCRdb table, and some are missing; sequencing was by immunoSEQ multiplex PCR. Among 310,000 or so clones listed, approximately 92% were seen once. Source material: PBMCs or T cells enriched from blood (not recorded which). The V and J genes are TRBV6-5 and TRBJ2-5; possible D gene TRBD2, 5 bases. This receptor was taken from a woman aged 25 to 39 who had recovered from COVID-19. As DNA, the CDR3 is TGTGCCAGCAGTTGGACGGGGAAGGGCGCCGGGACCCAGTACTTC. The encoded protein is CASSWTGKGAGTQYF.